A selection of T cell receptor beta chains follows, all from one sample in a study of shared clonotypes between healthy human individuals. Here immunoSEQ multiplex PCR was the method, and the copy in TCRdb shows in-frame clones only, minus some. The sample shows about 2.3 million clones, 85% to 95% of them seen only once. The sequenced sample was naive CD4+ T cells from PBMCs. The source of these receptors is a man younger than 30 in good health. Some clones in this sample may be carry-over from other donors' samples. The conserved cysteine and the conserved F or W are not part of the CDR3 here.

TRBJ2-7	TRBV4-1	ASSQTPGTSGPRGYEQY
TRBJ1-4	TRBV6-5	ASSPSGTGDEKLF
TRBJ1-2	TRBV19	ASSTKQRYYGYT
TRBJ2-7	TRBV2	ASSDMEDYEQY
TRBJ2-2	TRBV10-3	AIRGNPDTGELF
TRBJ2-7	TRBV7-9	ASSSPGLVSYEQY
TRBJ2-1	TRBV30	AWSLIGPRQEQF
TRBJ2-2	TRBV28	ASSFGGESGELF
TRBJ2-6	TRBV7-9	ASSFLGGPGANVLT
TRBJ2-5	TRBV7-2	ASRTLRGETQY
TRBJ2-2	TRBV25-1	ASSEWNPSGGREGELF
TRBJ1-1	TRBV19	ASSIGDRNTEAF
TRBJ1-1	TRBV7-2	ASSFAGGNTEAF
TRBJ1-2	TRBV7-2	ASSLKGPYYGYT
TRBJ2-7	TRBV4-1	ASSHMNVGQY
TRBJ2-1	TRBV29-1	SGYSGLLSNEQF
TRBJ2-5	TRBV4-2	ASSRGQGPETQY
TRBJ1-3	TRBV28	ASVSGGKASGNTIY
TRBJ2-3	TRBV6-6	ASSYIRANTQY
TRBJ2-1	TRBV28	ASRLAGGYNEQF
TRBJ2-1	TRBV20-1	SAPLNNEQF
TRBJ2-7	TRBV19	ASSITATGATYEQY
TRBJ2-1	TRBV21-1	AKRRSSYHNEQF
TRBJ2-2	TRBV9	ASSLGLAGVAGELF
TRBJ1-1	TRBV7-9	ASSLPVGGTEAF
TRBJ2-5	TRBV2	ASSSRQQETQY
TRBJ2-7	TRBV29-1	SVHLGSSYEQY
TRBJ2-3	TRBV6-5	ASSYSLAVWADTQY
TRBJ2-5	TRBV27	ASGSYPTMIQY
TRBJ1-1	TRBV5-1	ASSLVPAGLETEAF
TRBJ2-2	TRBV7-9	ASSLRLGAGQNTGELF
TRBJ1-2	TRBV11-2	ASSLPGQGPYGYT
TRBJ2-1	TRBV11-2	ASSLDRDEQF
TRBJ1-1	TRBV18	ASLQNDREAEAF
TRBJ1-1	TRBV20-1	SVSRRAEAF
TRBJ2-1	TRBV19	ASSIGTSGTYNEQF
TRBJ2-5	TRBV18	ASSPPSQETQY
TRBJ2-3	TRBV5-1	ASSLAGAGGTDTQY
TRBJ2-1	TRBV7-8	ASSFTSSGFYNEQF
TRBJ1-2	TRBV7-2	ASSLHGQGAGGYT
TRBJ2-7	TRBV7-9	ASSGERGLRGSSSYEQY
TRBJ2-7	TRBV7-2	ASSIRDTLYEQY
TRBJ2-7	TRBV4-2	ASSQDRALSSYEQY
TRBJ1-1	TRBV6-5	ASSYFGTANTEAF
TRBJ2-1	TRBV11-2	ASSLGEVSYNEQF
TRBJ2-1	TRBV29-1	SVTLAGGPYNEQF